The T cell receptor beta chain described here comes from a study of identical twins. In its sample, this clonotype was seen a few times. V lost 3 bases, J lost 2 bases, and 11 bases lay in between. Germline V gene data show CDR1 as LGHDT and CDR2 as YNNKEL (reference sequence). CDR3 length equals 14 residues. TCRdb re-called the 5' RACE reads through MiXCR, storing one row per CDR3 protein. Of 400,000 to 650,000 distinct CDR3 sequences listed, less than 25% are singletons. The same sample was also used in a study of T cells expressing NK-cell markers.

The clonotype comes from a woman aged 18-35 years in good health. The sequenced sample was CD4+ T cells sorted from blood. The V call is TRBV3-1, the J call TRBJ2-7; D perhaps matches TRBD2 (5 bases). The CDR3 DNA follows: TGTGCCAGCAGCCATGAAGGAGGCGCCTACGAGCAGTACTTC. Translating it yields CASSHEGGAYEQYF.